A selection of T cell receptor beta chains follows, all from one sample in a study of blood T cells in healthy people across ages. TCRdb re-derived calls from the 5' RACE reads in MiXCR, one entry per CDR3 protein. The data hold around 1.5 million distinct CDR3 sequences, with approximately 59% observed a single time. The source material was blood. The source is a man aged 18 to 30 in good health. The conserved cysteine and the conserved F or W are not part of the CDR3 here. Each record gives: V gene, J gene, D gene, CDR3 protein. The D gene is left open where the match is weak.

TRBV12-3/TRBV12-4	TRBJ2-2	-	ASSRESLRNTGEPF
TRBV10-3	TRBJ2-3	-	ATSGTADTQY
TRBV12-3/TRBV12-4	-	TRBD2	ASSPPIAGGPGETQY
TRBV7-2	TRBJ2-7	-	ASSSPSSYEQY
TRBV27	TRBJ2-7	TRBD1	ASRGTGAYEQY
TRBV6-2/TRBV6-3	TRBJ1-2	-	ASSYASNGYT
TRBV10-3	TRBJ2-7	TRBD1	AISEKQGSEQY
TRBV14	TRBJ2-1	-	ASSHGGSYNEQF
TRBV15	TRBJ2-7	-	ATREVRLGEQY
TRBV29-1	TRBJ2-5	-	SVDPRGQTQY
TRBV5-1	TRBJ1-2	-	ASSLVQTSPYT
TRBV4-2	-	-	ASSHSVLSYNEQY
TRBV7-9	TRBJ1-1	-	ASTNSGGYTEAF
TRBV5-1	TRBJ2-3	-	ASRLSLVSRDKLTDTQY
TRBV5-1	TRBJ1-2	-	ASSLHRGANYGYT
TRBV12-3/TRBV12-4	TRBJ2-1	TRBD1	VSRTGGVEQF
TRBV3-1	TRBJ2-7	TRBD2	ASSQVPSGPYEQY
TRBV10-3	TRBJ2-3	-	AISEMVADSSTDTQY
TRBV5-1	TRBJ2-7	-	ASSRSTTGTYEQY
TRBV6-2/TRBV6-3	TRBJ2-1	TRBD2	VSRLAGTTMEQF
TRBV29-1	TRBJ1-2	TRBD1	SVEDSSRGGYYGYT
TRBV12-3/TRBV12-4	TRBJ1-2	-	ASSFPGGSGYT
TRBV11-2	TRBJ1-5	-	ASSLATECSNQPQH
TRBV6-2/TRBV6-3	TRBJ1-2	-	ASSTTTDLASGYT
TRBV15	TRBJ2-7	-	ATGRSYEQY
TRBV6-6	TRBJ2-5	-	ASSPWAQEIQY
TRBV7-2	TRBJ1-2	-	ASSWNQGSAYGYT
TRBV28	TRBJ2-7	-	ASSLGWAGAPAYEQY
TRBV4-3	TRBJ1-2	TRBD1	ASSQDQGQTYGYT
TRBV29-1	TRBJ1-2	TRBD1	SVMTGNYGYT
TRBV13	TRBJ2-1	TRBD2	ASSRAEREVRNEQF
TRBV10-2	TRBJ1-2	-	ASTSGQRYGNT
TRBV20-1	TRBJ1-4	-	SGNLGAEKLF
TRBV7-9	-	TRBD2	ASSSFEGLAAYEQY
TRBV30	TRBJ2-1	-	AWSPEIYNEQF
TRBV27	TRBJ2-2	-	ASSRVGPNTGELF